The 14 T cell receptor beta chains given below trace back to one sample, sequenced in a study of identical twins. Via MiXCR, TCRdb re-called the 5' RACE reads, giving one row per CDR3 protein. The sample holds 350,000 to 450,000 distinct CDR3 sequences; around a sixth are singletons and the top ten take around 12%. The sequenced material came from naive T cells sorted from blood. The receptor source for this set is a man aged 50 to 59 in good health.

At least ten counts were recorded for this clonotype. V gene TRBV20-1 combines with J gene TRBJ2-7; the match to TRBD1 covers 10 bases. CDR1 is DFQATT and CDR2 is SNEGSKA in the germline V gene (reference sequence). The CDR3 extends over 18 amino acids. The V and J ends lost 0 bases and 2 bases, in that order; junction bases with no gene match: 13. The CDR3 sequence is CSARDVDRPGTGAYEQYF. CDR3 nucleotides: TGCAGTGCTAGAGATGTAGACCGACCCGGGACAGGGGCCTACGAGCAGTACTTC.

This clonotype has a handful of counts. The chain has TRBV20-1 and TRBJ2-1; 9 positions agree with TRBD2. The CDR3 sequence is 14 residues long. Looked up from germline, CDR1 is DFQATT and CDR2 is SNEGSKA (reference sequence). V shed 4 bases, J shed 11 bases, and the junction held 12 bases outside the gene matches. CDR3 nucleotides: TGCAGTGCTACTGGGACTAGCAGGGCCGATCAGCAGTTCTTC. This translates into CSATGTSRADQQFF.

This clonotype has ten or more counts. Its ends do not fully match the called genes, so a read error is possible. The rearrangement uses TRBV12-3 or TRBV12-4 and TRBJ2-7, with a weak D call TRBD2 (5 bases). This CDR3 has 19 amino acids. CDR3 coding DNA: TGTGCCAGCAGTTTTCTTCCCCTAGCACATGATCACCCTGATAAAAGGGTACACTTC. It specifies CASSFLPLAHDHPDKRVHF.

The chain has TRBV7-8 and TRBJ2-1; D might be TRBD1 or TRBD2, each matching 5 bases. Trimming removed 5 bases at V and 7 bases at J, with 15 bases between. The CDR3 contains 14 residues. Germline V gene data show CDR1 as SGHVS and CDR2 as FQNEAQ. The CDR3 bases are TGTGCCAGCAGCACGGGACCCCCGGGGAATGAGCAGTTCTTC. Its protein is CASSTGPPGNEQFF.

This clonotype was seen ten or more times. The chain recombines TRBV4-3 with TRBJ2-1; D is ambiguous. This CDR3 is 17 amino acids long. V was shortened by 4 bases and J by 0 bases, with 16 bases between the two germline ends. CDR1 and CDR2 from the germline V gene are LGHNA and YSLEER. This CDR3 is CASSLKTLLSSYNEQFF. CDR3 nucleotide sequence: TGCGCCAGCAGCCTTAAGACCCTCCTGAGCTCCTACAATGAGCAGTTCTTC.

This clonotype occurred a few times. V and J are TRBV20-1 and TRBJ2-7; 7 positions agree with TRBD1. V was pared by 6 bases and J by 5 bases, with 4 bases of the junction left unmatched. Germline CDR1 reads DFQATT; CDR2 reads SNEGSKA (reference sequence). CDR3 length equals 11 residues. CDR3 protein: CSAEDRDEQYF. The CDR3 DNA follows: TGCAGTGCGGAAGACAGGGACGAGCAGTACTTC.

This clonotype has a count of ten or more. This rearrangement joins TRBV4-3 to TRBJ2-5; tentatively, D is TRBD1 (6 bases). The CDR3 is 15 residues long. The V gene lost 0 bases and the J gene lost 2 bases, with 10 bases spanning the gap. CDR1 LGHNA and CDR2 YSLEER come from the germline V gene. CDR3 in amino acids: CASSQDGTRQETQYF. The CDR3 DNA follows: TGCGCCAGCAGCCAAGATGGGACAAGACAAGAGACCCAGTACTTC.

This clonotype has a handful of counts. This rearrangement joins TRBV9 to TRBJ2-3; 9 bases match TRBD2. Germline values: CDR1 SGDLS, CDR2 YYNGEE. This CDR3 is built from 14 residues. The J segment lost 6 bases and the V segment lost 6 bases, leaving 8 bases of the junction unmatched. CDR3 residues: CASTPGLAGDTQYF. CDR3 DNA sequence: TGTGCCAGCACACCGGGACTAGCTGGGGATACGCAGTATTTT.

The CDR3 region is CASSRAASGYGYTF. For the CDR3, the DNA is TGTGCCAGCAGCCGAGCTGCCTCAGGGTACGGCTACACCTTC. This sequence joins TRBV14 and TRBJ1-2, with D perhaps TRBD1 (5 bases). The V end lost 4 bases, the J end lost 8 bases, and 17 bases lay between the germline ends. This CDR3 region has 14 residues. Germline V gives CDR1 SGHDN, CDR2 FVKESK. Variable domain in full (rest from reference TRBV14 and TRBJ1-2): EAGVTQFPSHSVIEKGQTVTLRCDPISGHDNLYWYRRVMGKEIKFLLHFVKESKQDESGMPNNRFLAERTGGTYSTLKVQPAELEDSGVYFCASSRAASGYGYTFGSGTRLTVV.

This clonotype was detected only a few times. The genes are TRBV12-3 or TRBV12-4 and TRBJ1-2; the match to TRBD1 covers 10 bases. The J segment lost 9 bases and the V segment lost 5 bases, leaving 6 bases of the junction unmatched. The CDR3 runs to 13 residues. The CDR3 reads CASSTGTGESYTF. CDR3 DNA: TGTGCCAGCAGTACCGGGACAGGGGAAAGCTACACCTTC.

J is TRBJ2-3 and V is TRBV5-1; 8 bases align to TRBD1. The germline gives CDR1 SGHRS, CDR2 YFSETQ. This CDR3 spans 15 amino acids. The J segment lost 5 bases and the V segment lost 4 bases, leaving 9 bases of the junction unmatched. The CDR3 protein is CASSSDRGRGDTQYF. The CDR3 region has the DNA TGCGCCAGCAGCAGCGACAGGGGACGGGGAGATACGCAGTATTTT.

This chain links TRBV6-5 with TRBJ2-1; the D gene is possibly TRBD2 (6 bases). Trimming pared 4 bases from V and 8 bases from J, leaving 12 bases between. The CDR3 sequence is 13 residues long. Germline values: CDR1 MNHEY, CDR2 SVGAGI. The CDR3 bases are TGTGCCAGCAGTTGGAGGGGCGCGGATGAGCAGTTCTTC. This codes for CASSWRGADEQFF.

This clonotype was counted between two and nine times. V is TRBV7-2 and J is TRBJ2-1; no reliable D call. The CDR3 sequence is 16 residues long. Trimming took 2 bases from V and 0 from J, leaving 11 bases between them. Germline CDR1 SGHTA, CDR2 FQGNSA. CDR3 in DNA: TGTGCCAGCAGCTTATTTCCGGGCAGCTCCTACAATGAGCAGTTCTTC. Its translation: CASSLFPGSSYNEQFF.

The CDR3 loop reads CASSLAPRGGGPDTQYF. The CDR3 DNA reads TGTGCCAGCAGCTTAGCGCCCCGCGGCGGGGGGCCAGATACGCAGTATTTT. This sequence joins TRBV7-2 and TRBJ2-3, with 8 bases lining up with TRBD2. The CDR3 length is 17 residues. Germline values: CDR1 SGHTA, CDR2 FQGNSA. After removal of 0 bases from V and 4 bases from J, the junction contained 9 bases not matched to a gene. Based on the CDR3 plus reference TRBV7-2 and TRBJ2-3, the full variable domain is GAGVSQSPSNKVTEKGKDVELRCDPISGHTALYWYRQSLGQGLEFLIYFQGNSAPDKSGLPSDRFSAERTGGSVSTLTIQRTQQEDSAVYLCASSLAPRGGGPDTQYFGPGTRLTVL.